Here is one T cell receptor beta chain with its context. Its target is unknown. CDR3 length: 16 amino acids. The germline V and J ends were trimmed by 5 bases and 4 bases, with 18 bases remaining between them. Germline CDR1 reads MDHEN; CDR2 reads SYDVKM. Only in-frame clones appear in the TCRdb table, and some are missing; sequencing was by immunoSEQ multiplex PCR. The table has about 360,000 clones, 70% to 90% seen once. The data were obtained in a study of cytomegalovirus exposure and HLA in healthy donors. Study conclusions and caveats: The TCR clusters that emerged in the first cohort tended, a later analysis found, to co-occur in the approximately 110 validation repertoires. Specific recognition of CMV antigens was confirmed in vitro for a few chains (all CMV-associated).

This chain connects TRBV28 to TRBJ2-1; D is perhaps TRBD2 (5 bases). The sequenced sample was PBMCs. The clonotype was recovered from a young woman in good health and CMV-seronegative. This CDR3 reads CASSADRETTYNEQFF. Written as DNA, the CDR3 is TGTGCCAGCAGTGCGGACCGGGAAACTACATACAATGAGCAGTTCTTC.